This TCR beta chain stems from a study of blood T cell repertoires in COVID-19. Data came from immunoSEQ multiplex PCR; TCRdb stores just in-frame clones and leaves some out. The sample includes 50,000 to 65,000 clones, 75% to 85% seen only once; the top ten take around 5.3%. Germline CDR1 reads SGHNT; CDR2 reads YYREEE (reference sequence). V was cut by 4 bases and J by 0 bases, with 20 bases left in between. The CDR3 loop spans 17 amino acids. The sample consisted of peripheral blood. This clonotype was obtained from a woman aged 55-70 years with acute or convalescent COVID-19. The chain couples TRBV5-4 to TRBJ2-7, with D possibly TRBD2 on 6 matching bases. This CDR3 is CASSRGRGGDSSYEQYF. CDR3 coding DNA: TGTGCCAGCAGCCGAGGTAGAGGCGGGGATAGCTCCTACGAGCAGTACTTC.